The clone carrying this TCR beta chain was seen a handful of times. Its matching antigen is unknown. Germline V gene sequence: CDR1 DFQATT, CDR2 SNEGSKA (reference sequence). This CDR3 has 14 residues. V was pared by 6 bases and J by 7 bases, with 18 bases between. The sample belongs to a study of response to subunit inactivated influenza vaccine. TCRdb independently ran MiXCR on the RT-PCR reads; one entry per CDR3 protein. The sample records roughly 700,000 distinct CDR3 sequences, over 11% being singletons. Findings and limits, study-wide: Authors suggested each seasonal influenza vaccination recruits few new T cells.

This receptor was identified in a man in his forties or fifties who received an inactivated influenza vaccine. The sample was PBMCs from blood, taken less than 15 days before vaccination. The chain carries TRBV20-1 and TRBJ1-4; D is unresolved. In DNA form, the CDR3 reads TGCAGTGCCCCGATGGTCAAGGAGGCTGAAAAACTGTTTTTT. The encoded protein is CSAPMVKEAEKLFF.